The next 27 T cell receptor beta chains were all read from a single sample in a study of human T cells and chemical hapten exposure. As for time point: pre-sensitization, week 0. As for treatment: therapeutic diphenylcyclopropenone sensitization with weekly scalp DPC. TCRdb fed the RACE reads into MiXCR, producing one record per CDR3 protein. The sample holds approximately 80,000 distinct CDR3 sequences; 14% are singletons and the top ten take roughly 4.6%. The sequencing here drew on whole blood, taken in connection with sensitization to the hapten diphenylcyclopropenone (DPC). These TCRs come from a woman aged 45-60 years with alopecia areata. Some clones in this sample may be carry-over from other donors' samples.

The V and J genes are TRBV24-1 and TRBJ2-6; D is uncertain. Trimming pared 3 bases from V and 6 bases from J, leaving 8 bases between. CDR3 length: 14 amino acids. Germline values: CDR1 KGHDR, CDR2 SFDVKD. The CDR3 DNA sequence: TGTGCCACCAGTGATGGAGCGAAGGCCAACGTCCTGACTTTC. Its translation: CATSDGAKANVLTF.

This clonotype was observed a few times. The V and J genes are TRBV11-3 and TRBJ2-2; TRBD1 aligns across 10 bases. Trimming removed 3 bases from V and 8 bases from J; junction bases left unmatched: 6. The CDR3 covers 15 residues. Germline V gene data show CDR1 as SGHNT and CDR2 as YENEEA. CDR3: CASSLRTGGNGELFF. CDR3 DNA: TGTGCCAGCAGCTTGAGGACAGGGGGAAATGGGGAGCTGTTTTTT.

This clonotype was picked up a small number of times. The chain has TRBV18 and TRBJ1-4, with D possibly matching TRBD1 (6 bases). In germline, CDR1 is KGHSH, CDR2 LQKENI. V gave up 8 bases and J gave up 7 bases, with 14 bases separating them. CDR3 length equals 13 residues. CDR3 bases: TGTGCCAGCAGAACAGGGTCGAGTGAAAAACTGTTTTTT. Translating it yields CASRTGSSEKLFF.

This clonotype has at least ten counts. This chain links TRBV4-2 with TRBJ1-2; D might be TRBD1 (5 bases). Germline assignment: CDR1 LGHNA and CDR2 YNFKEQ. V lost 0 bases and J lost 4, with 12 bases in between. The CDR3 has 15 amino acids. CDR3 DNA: TGTGCCAGCAGCCAAGATACCGCCGGGACCTATGGCTACACCTTC. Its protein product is CASSQDTAGTYGYTF.

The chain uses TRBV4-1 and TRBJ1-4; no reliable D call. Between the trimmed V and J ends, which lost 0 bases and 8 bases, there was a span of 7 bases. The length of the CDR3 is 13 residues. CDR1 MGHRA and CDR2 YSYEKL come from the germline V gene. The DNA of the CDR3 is TGCGCCAGCAGCCAAGATCCCCGGGAAAAACTGTTTTTT. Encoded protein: CASSQDPREKLFF.

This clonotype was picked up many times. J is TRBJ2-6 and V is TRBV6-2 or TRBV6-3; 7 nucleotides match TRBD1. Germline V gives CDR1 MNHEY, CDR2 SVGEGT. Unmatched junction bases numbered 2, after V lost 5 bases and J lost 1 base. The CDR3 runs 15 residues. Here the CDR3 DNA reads TGTGCCAGCAGTCACAGGGGTTCTGGGGCCAACGTCCTGACTTTC. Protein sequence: CASSHRGSGANVLTF.

CDR3 sequence (DNA): TGTGCCAGCAGTCGGTCTAGCGGCTCCTACGAGCAGTACTTC. Translated: CASSRSSGSYEQYF. The chain joins TRBV6-5 to TRBJ2-7; the match to TRBD2 covers 7 bases. V lost 5 bases to trimming and J lost 0 bases; unmatched junction nucleotides: 4. Germline V gives CDR1 MNHEY, CDR2 SVGAGI. The length of the CDR3 is 14 residues.

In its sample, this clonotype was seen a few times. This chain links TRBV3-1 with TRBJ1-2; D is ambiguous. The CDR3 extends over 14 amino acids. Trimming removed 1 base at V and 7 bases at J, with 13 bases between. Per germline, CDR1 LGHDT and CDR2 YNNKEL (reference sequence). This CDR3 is CASSQGIGFRGYTF. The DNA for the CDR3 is TGTGCCAGCAGCCAAGGGATAGGGTTTCGTGGCTACACCTTC.

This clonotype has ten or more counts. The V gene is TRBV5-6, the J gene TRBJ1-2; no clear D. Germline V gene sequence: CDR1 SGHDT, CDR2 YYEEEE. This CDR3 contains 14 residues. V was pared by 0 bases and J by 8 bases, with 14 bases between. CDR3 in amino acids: CASSLVGPRGGYTF. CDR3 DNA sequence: TGTGCCAGCAGCTTGGTGGGCCCCAGAGGGGGCTACACCTTC. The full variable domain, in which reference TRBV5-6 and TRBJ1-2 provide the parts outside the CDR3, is DAGVTQSPTHLIKTRGQQVTLRCSPKSGHDTVSWYQQALGQGPQFIFQYYEEEERQRGNFPDRFSGHQFPNYSSELNVNALLLGDSALYLCASSLVGPRGGYTFGSGTRLTVV.

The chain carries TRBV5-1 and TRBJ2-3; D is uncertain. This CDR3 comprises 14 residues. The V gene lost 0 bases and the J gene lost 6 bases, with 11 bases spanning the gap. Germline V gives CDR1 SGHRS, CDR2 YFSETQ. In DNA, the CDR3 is TGCGCCAGCAGCTTGGGCCATACTCTCGATACGCAGTATTTT. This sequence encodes CASSLGHTLDTQYF.

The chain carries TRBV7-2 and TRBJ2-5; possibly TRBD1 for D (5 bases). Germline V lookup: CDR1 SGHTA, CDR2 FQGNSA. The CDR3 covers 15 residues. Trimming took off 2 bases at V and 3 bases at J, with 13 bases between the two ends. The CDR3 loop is CASSLFAFREETQYF. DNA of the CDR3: TGTGCCAGCAGCTTATTCGCGTTCAGGGAAGAGACCCAGTACTTC.

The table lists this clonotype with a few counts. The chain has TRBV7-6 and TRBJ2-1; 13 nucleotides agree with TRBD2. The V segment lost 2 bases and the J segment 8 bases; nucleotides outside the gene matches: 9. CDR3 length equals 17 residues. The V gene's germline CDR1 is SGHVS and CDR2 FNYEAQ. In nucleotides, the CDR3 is TGTGCCAGCAGCTTATTACTAGCGGGAGGGCCCGTAGATGAGCAGTTCTTC. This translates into CASSLLLAGGPVDEQFF. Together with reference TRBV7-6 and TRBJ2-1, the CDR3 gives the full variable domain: GAGVSQSPRYKVTKRGQDVALRCDPISGHVSLYWYRQALGQGPEFLTYFNYEAQQDKSGLPNDRFSAERPEGSISTLTIQRTEQRDSAMYRCASSLLLAGGPVDEQFFGPGTRLTVL.

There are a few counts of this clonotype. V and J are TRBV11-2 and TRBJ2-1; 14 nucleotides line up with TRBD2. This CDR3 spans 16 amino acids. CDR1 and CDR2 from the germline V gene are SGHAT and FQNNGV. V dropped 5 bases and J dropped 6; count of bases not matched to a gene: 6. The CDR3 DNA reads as TGTGCCAGCAGCACGACTAGCGGGAGGGCTTTCAATGAGCAGTTCTTC. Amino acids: CASSTTSGRAFNEQFF.

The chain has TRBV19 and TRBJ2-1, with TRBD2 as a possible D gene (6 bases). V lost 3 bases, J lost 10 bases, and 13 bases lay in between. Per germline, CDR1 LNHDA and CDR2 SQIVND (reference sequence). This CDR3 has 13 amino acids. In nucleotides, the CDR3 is TGTGCCAGTAGTATCGGTGAGGGGAGGGAGCAGTTCTTC. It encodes CASSIGEGREQFF.

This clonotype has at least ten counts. The CDR3 region is CSVLRGSTEAFF. The CDR3 DNA is TGCAGCGTTCTCAGGGGGAGCACTGAAGCTTTCTTT. The chain is built from TRBV29-1 and TRBJ1-1; 7 bases are a match to TRBD1. The CDR3 runs 12 residues. CDR1 and CDR2 from the germline V gene are SQVTM and ANQGSEA. Trimming cost V 5 bases and J 4 bases; bases outside gene matches: 4.

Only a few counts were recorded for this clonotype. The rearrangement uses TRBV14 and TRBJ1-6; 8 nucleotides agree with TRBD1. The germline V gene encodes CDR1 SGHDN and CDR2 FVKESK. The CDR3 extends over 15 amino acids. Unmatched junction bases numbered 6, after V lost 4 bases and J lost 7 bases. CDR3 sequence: CASSPGQGLNSPLHF. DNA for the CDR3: TGTGCCAGCAGCCCTGGACAGGGCCTCAATTCACCCCTCCACTTT.

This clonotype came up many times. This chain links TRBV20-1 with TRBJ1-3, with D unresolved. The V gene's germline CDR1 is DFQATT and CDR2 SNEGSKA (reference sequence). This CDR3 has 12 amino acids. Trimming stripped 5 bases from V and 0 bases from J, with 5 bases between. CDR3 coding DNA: TGCAGTGCTCAAACCTCTGGAAACACCATATATTTT. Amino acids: CSAQTSGNTIYF.

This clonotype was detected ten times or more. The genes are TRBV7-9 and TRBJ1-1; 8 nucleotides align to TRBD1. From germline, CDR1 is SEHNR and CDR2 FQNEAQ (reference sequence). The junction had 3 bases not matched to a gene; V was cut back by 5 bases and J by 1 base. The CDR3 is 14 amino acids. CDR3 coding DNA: TGTGCCAGCAGCCAAGACAGGGGGAACACTGAAGCTTTCTTT. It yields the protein CASSQDRGNTEAFF.

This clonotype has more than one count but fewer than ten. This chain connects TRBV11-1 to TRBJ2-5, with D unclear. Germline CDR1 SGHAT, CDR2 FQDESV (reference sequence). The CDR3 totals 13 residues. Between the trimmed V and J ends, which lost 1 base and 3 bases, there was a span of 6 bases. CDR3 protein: CASSLVLEETQYF. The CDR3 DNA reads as TGTGCCAGCAGCTTAGTCCTGGAAGAGACCCAGTACTTC.

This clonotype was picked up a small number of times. This chain's CDR3 is CSVEQGGTEAFF. CDR3 DNA: TGCAGCGTCGAACAAGGGGGCACTGAAGCTTTCTTT. This rearrangement joins TRBV29-1 to TRBJ1-1; possible D gene TRBD1, 6 bases. CDR3 size: 12 residues. Germline CDR1 is SQVTM and CDR2 is ANQGSEA. V lost 6 bases and J 4 bases, leaving 12 bases between the germline ends.

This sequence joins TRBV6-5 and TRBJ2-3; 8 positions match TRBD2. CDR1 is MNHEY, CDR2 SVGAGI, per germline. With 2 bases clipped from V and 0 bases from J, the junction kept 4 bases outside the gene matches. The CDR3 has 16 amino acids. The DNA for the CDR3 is TGTGCCAGCAGTTACGGTTCGGGAGGGAGCACAGATACGCAGTATTTT. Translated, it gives CASSYGSGGSTDTQYF.

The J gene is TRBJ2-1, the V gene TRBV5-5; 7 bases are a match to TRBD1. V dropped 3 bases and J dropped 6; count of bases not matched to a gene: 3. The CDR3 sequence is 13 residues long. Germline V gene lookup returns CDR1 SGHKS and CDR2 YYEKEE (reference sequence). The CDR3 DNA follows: TGTGCCAGCAGCTCGGGACAGCCCAATGAGCAGTTCTTC. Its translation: CASSSGQPNEQFF.

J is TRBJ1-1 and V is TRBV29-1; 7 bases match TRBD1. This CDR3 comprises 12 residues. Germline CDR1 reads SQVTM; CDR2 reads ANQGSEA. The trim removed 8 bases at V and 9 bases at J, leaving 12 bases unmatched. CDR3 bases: TGCAGCACTACTTTTGCGGGACAGAAAGCTTTCTTT. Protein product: CSTTFAGQKAFF.

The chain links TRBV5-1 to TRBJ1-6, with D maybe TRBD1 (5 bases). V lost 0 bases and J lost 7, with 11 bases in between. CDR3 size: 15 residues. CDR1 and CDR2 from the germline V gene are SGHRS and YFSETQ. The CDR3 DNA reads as TGCGCCAGCAGCTTGGAGCAGGGCTCCAATTCACCCCTCCACTTT. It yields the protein CASSLEQGSNSPLHF.

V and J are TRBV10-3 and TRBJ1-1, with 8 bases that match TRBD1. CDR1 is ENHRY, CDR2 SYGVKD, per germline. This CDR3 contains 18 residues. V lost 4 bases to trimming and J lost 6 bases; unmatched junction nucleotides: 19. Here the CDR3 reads CAISGTLINRGRNSEAFF. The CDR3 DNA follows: TGTGCCATCAGTGGGACCTTGATTAACAGGGGGAGAAACTCTGAAGCTTTCTTT.

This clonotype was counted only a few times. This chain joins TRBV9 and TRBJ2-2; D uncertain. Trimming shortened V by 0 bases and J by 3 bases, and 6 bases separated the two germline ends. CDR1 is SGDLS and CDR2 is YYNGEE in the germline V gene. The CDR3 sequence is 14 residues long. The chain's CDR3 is CASSVVGYTGELFF. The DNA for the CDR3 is TGTGCCAGCAGCGTAGTGGGGTACACCGGGGAGCTGTTTTTT.

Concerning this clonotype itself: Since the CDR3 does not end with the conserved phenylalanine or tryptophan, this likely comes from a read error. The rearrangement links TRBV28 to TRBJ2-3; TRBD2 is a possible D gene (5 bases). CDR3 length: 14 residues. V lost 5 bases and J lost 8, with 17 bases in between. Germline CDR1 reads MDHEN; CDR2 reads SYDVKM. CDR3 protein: CASSGAASLGTQYS. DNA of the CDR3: TGTGCCAGCAGTGGCGCGGCTAGCCTCGGTACGCAGTATTCT.